This TCR beta chain was found in a study of radiation and T cells in renal cell carcinoma. The sample's time point: blood 4 weeks post-SBRT, at nephrectomy. The treatment was: 15 Gy SBRT to primary tumor, nephrectomy 4 weeks later. Nephrectomy followed 15 Gy stereotactic body radiation by 4 weeks. Blood was sampled at baseline, 2 weeks and 4 weeks after SBRT. TCRdb's copy holds only in-frame clones and misses some; the assay was immunoSEQ multiplex PCR. The table lists fewer than 200,000 clones, about 88% of them singletons. This clonotype was obtained from a woman between 45 and 60 years old with renal cell carcinoma. Sequencing used blood, obtained from a patient whose treatment included radiotherapy and nephrectomy.

This CDR3 reads CASSLEYGSGNTIYF. CDR3 sequence (DNA): TGTGCCAGCAGCTTGGAGTACGGCTCTGGAAACACCATATATTTT. This chain uses TRBV5-8 with TRBJ1-3; D gene unclear. CDR3 length: 15 residues. The V gene's germline CDR1 is SGHTS and CDR2 YDEGEE. Trimming stripped 0 bases from V and 0 bases from J, with 7 bases between.